A single sample is the source of the 25 T cell receptor beta chains below, sequenced in a study of post-analysis software for immune sequencing data. General study points: When patients were compared with controls, about five TRBV segments were more frequent, TRBV5-6, TRBV5-1 and TRBV20-1 among them.

Antigens for these TCRs are unknown. Libraries were made from TCR beta cDNA, and they carried unique molecular identifiers. TCRdb analysed the PCR reads with MiXCR anew, one entry per CDR3 protein. Found here are around 770,000 distinct CDR3 sequences, roughly 50% of them singletons; the top ten hold roughly 5.2%. Source material: blood. The receptors here all came from a girl between 5 and 17 years old with multiple sclerosis.

This chain connects TRBV12-3 or TRBV12-4 to TRBJ2-5, with 11 positions matching TRBD2. The CDR3 is 16 amino acids. J was trimmed by 1 base and V by 6 bases; bases with no gene match: 7. As DNA, the CDR3 is TGTGCCAGCAGGGGAGAGACTAGCGGGATCCAAGAGACCCAGTACTTC. As protein: CASRGETSGIQETQYF.

The chain employs TRBV9 and TRBJ2-5, with D possibly called TRBD1 or TRBD2 (6 bases each). Germline V gene sequence: CDR1 SGDLS, CDR2 YYNGEE. There are 15 residues in the CDR3. V was trimmed by 0 bases and J by 13 bases, leaving 22 bases between them. This CDR3 reads CASSVENRGRDLLYF. CDR3 sequence (DNA): TGTGCCAGCAGCGTAGAAAATCGGGGGCGGGATCTCCTGTACTTC. Supplemented by reference TRBV9 and TRBJ2-5, the full variable domain reads DSGVTQTPKHLITATGQRVTLRCSPRSGDLSVYWYQQSLDQGLQFLIQYYNGEERAKGNILERFSAQQFPDLHSELNLSSLELGDSALYFCASSVENRGRDLLYFGPGTRLLVL.

About this clonotype: At one end the junction does not follow the germline gene, possibly because of a read error. The rearrangement links TRBV30 to TRBJ1-2; no definite D call. CDR1 and CDR2 from the germline V gene are GTSNPN and SVGIG (reference sequence). The CDR3 has 13 amino acids. CDR3 nucleotides: TGTGTCTGGAGTGTTGTGGACAACTATGGCTACACCTTC. It codes for CVWSVVDNYGYTF.

The rearrangement joins TRBV10-2 to TRBJ2-5; no firm D call. The CDR3 totals 17 residues. Trimming stripped 0 bases from V and 2 bases from J, with 16 bases between. Germline CDR1 is WSHSY and CDR2 is SAAADI. CDR3 sequence (DNA): TGCGCCAGCAGTGAGTCGTTTGTAGCCTCTGGGCAAGAGACCCAGTACTTC. Protein: CASSESFVASGQETQYF.

This clonotype was found a few times. A read error may produce the germline difference seen at one junction end. The CDR3 reads CSARDRSAGGPNEQFF. The DNA for the CDR3 is TGCAGTGCTAGAGATCGGTCGGCGGGAGGGCCGAATGAGCAGTTCTTT. This chain joins TRBV20-1 and TRBJ2-1; 9 nucleotides align to TRBD2. The CDR3 extends over 16 amino acids. Germline CDR1 DFQATT, CDR2 SNEGSKA (reference sequence).

This clonotype was detected many times. V gene TRBV5-6 combines with J gene TRBJ2-1, with D maybe TRBD2 (6 bases). The V end was cut by 4 bases, the J end by 1 base, with 12 bases between. The germline CDR1 and CDR2 sequences are SGHDT and YYEEEE. This CDR3 spans 15 amino acids. CDR3 sequence: CASSLLAASYNEQFF. In DNA form, the CDR3 reads TGTGCCAGCAGCCTTTTAGCGGCTTCCTACAATGAGCAGTTCTTC.

This chain uses TRBV6-2 or TRBV6-3 with TRBJ2-3; the match to TRBD1 covers 8 bases. Germline CDR1 and CDR2: MNHEY and SVGEGT. The CDR3 runs to 18 residues. Losses at the gene ends were 6 bases for V and 2 bases for J; bases not matched to a gene: 16. Here the CDR3 reads CASRAGTGRAPPTDTQYF. CDR3 in DNA: TGTGCCAGCAGAGCTGGGACAGGACGGGCCCCTCCCACAGATACGCAGTATTTT.

The chain is built from TRBV29-1 and TRBJ2-1, with TRBD2 matching over 9 bases. V lost 7 bases, J lost 6 bases, and 10 bases stayed unmatched. There are 14 residues in the CDR3. Germline loops: CDR1 SQVTM, CDR2 ANQGSEA. CDR3 loop: CSAPGNSGGNEQFF. The CDR3 DNA reads as TGCAGCGCTCCGGGTAATAGCGGGGGCAATGAGCAGTTCTTC.

The V gene is TRBV20-1, the J gene TRBJ2-3; D is perhaps TRBD1 or TRBD2 (5 bases each). V gave up 0 bases and J gave up 3 bases, with 10 bases separating them. Germline values: CDR1 DFQATT, CDR2 SNEGSKA (reference sequence). CDR3 size: 14 residues. The CDR3 bases are TGCAGTGCTAGAGAGGGGGTGTGGACAGATACGCAGTATTTT. Translated, it gives CSAREGVWTDTQYF.

This clonotype was detected ten times or more. The chain uses TRBV5-1 and TRBJ2-5; TRBD2 agrees at 10 bases. This CDR3 contains 15 residues. The trim removed 2 bases at V and 3 bases at J, leaving 4 bases unmatched. The germline gives CDR1 SGHRS, CDR2 YFSETQ. This chain's CDR3 is CASSLRTSGEETQYF. The CDR3 DNA is TGCGCCAGCAGCTTAAGGACTAGCGGAGAAGAGACCCAGTACTTC.

This sequence joins TRBV24-1 and TRBJ2-5; 10 bases map to TRBD1. From germline, CDR1 is KGHDR and CDR2 SFDVKD. This CDR3 is built from 16 residues. Germline trimming cut 4 bases from V and 5 bases from J; bases unmatched to any gene: 9. The CDR3 spells CATSESGTGARETQYF. The DNA for the CDR3 is TGTGCCACCAGTGAATCCGGGACAGGGGCTAGGGAGACCCAGTACTTC.

The rearrangement links TRBV5-1 to TRBJ2-5; 8 nucleotides align to TRBD2. Germline V gene data show CDR1 as SGHRS and CDR2 as YFSETQ. V was clipped by 0 bases and J by 4 bases; unmatched bases: 5. This CDR3 contains 15 residues. The CDR3 is CASSLGGSGRETQYF. CDR3 DNA sequence: TGCGCCAGCAGCTTGGGCGGGAGCGGGAGAGAGACCCAGTACTTC.

The genes are TRBV5-5 and TRBJ1-2; 7 positions match TRBD1. Germline V gives CDR1 SGHKS, CDR2 YYEKEE (reference sequence). Losses at the gene ends were 4 bases for V and 6 bases for J; bases not matched to a gene: 12. The CDR3 spans 15 residues. CDR3 nucleotides: TGTGCCAGCAGCGCATACCGACAGGGAGGGAATGGCTACACCTTC. Its protein product is CASSAYRQGGNGYTF.

This clonotype showed up just once. The V and J genes are TRBV3-1 and TRBJ2-1; tentatively, D is TRBD1 or TRBD2 (6 bases each). The germline V gene has CDR1 LGHDT and CDR2 YNNKEL (reference sequence). V was trimmed by 7 bases and J by 0 bases, leaving 13 bases between them. This CDR3 is built from 15 residues. CDR3 in amino acids: CASTGGRSSYNEQFF. CDR3 sequence (DNA): TGTGCCAGCACCGGGGGCAGGAGCTCCTACAATGAGCAGTTCTTC.

V and J are TRBV5-1 and TRBJ2-3; D may match TRBD1 or TRBD2 (5 bases each). V was clipped by 0 bases and J by 6 bases, with 14 bases between them. The CDR3 runs to 15 residues. Germline V gene lookup returns CDR1 SGHRS and CDR2 YFSETQ. The CDR3 protein is CASSLGGAPGDTQYF. The CDR3 DNA reads TGCGCCAGCAGCTTGGGAGGGGCTCCCGGCGATACGCAGTATTTT.

Remarks on this clonotype: One junction end does not reproduce the germline sequence, and a read error may be involved. The chain recombines TRBV7-2 with TRBJ1-4; TRBD1 matches at 7 bases. This CDR3 region has 15 residues. Looked up from germline, CDR1 is SGHTA and CDR2 is FQGNSA. CDR3 nucleotide sequence: TGTGCTAGCAGCTTGACAGGGCCGTCGGGTGAAAAACTGTTTTTT. Protein product: CASSLTGPSGEKLFF.

CDR3 protein: CASSERGAANGYTF. In DNA form, the CDR3 reads TGTGCCAGCAGTGAACGAGGGGCCGCGAATGGCTACACCTTC. V is TRBV6-1 and J is TRBJ1-2; possible D gene TRBD1, 5 bases. The CDR3 spans 14 residues. V dropped 2 bases and J dropped 6 bases, with 13 bases sitting between them. CDR1 MNHNS and CDR2 SASEGT come from the germline V gene.

The CDR3 DNA sequence: TGTGCCAGCAGTTTACGGGAAGCCTACGAGCAGTACTTC. This gives the protein CASSLREAYEQYF. J is TRBJ2-7 and V is TRBV27; the D gene is possibly TRBD2 (5 bases). The germline V gene encodes CDR1 MNHEY and CDR2 SMNVEV (reference sequence). Trimming stripped 2 bases from V and 2 bases from J, with 7 bases between. The CDR3 contains 13 residues.

The chain joins TRBV14 to TRBJ2-3; 7 bases are shared with TRBD1. J lost 2 bases, V lost 3 bases, and 5 bases had no gene match. Germline V gene data show CDR1 as SGHDN and CDR2 as FVKESK. The CDR3 runs 15 residues. The CDR3 is CASSQRDSYTDTQYF. The CDR3 DNA sequence: TGTGCCAGCAGCCAGAGGGACAGCTACACAGATACGCAGTATTTT.

This clonotype was recorded many times. The rearrangement links TRBV6-6 to TRBJ2-1; D gene ambiguous. In germline, CDR1 is MNHNY, CDR2 SVGAGI (reference sequence). V was trimmed by 8 bases and J by 4 bases, leaving 12 bases between them. The CDR3 totals 13 residues. Written as DNA, the CDR3 is TGTGCCAGCTCGGCAGCGTTATACAATGAGCAGTTCTTC. Translated, it gives CASSAALYNEQFF.

In its sample, this clonotype was seen once. The chain couples TRBV5-5 to TRBJ1-1; D is perhaps TRBD1 (6 bases). The germline gives CDR1 SGHKS, CDR2 YYEKEE (reference sequence). The CDR3 contains 17 residues. V shed 2 bases and J shed 3 bases, with 20 bases lying between them. The CDR3 reads CASSFLWVQGWYTEAFF. The CDR3 DNA reads TGTGCCAGCAGCTTTTTATGGGTGCAGGGGTGGTACACTGAAGCTTTCTTT.

This clonotype was detected a few times. This chain uses TRBV24-1 with TRBJ2-3; TRBD1 is a possible D gene (6 bases). Per germline, CDR1 KGHDR and CDR2 SFDVKD. The CDR3 sequence is 14 residues long. Trimming stripped 9 bases from V and 5 bases from J, with 17 bases between. The CDR3 sequence: CATRETGFGDTQYF. The CDR3 DNA reads as TGTGCCACCCGGGAAACAGGGTTCGGAGATACGCAGTATTTT.

CDR3 loop: CSARGGSRNNEQYF. CDR3 nucleotides: TGCAGTGCTAGAGGCGGGAGTAGAAACAATGAGCAGTACTTC. The chain has TRBV20-1 and TRBJ2-7; TRBD2 agrees at 7 bases. This CDR3 has 14 amino acids. Per the germline V gene, CDR1 is DFQATT and CDR2 is SNEGSKA (reference sequence). The V segment lost 1 base and the J segment 7 bases; nucleotides outside the gene matches: 10.

This clonotype turned up a few times. This rearrangement joins TRBV25-1 to TRBJ2-4; 8 bases are a match to TRBD1. The V gene end was trimmed by 5 bases and the J gene end by 6 bases; junction bases not matched to a gene: 0. This CDR3 is built from 12 residues. Germline V lookup: CDR1 MGHDK, CDR2 SYGVNS. CDR3 residues: CASSQGANIQYF. As DNA, the CDR3 is TGTGCCAGCAGTCAGGGGGCAAACATTCAGTACTTC.

The chain recombines TRBV20-1 with TRBJ2-7; 9 bases agree with TRBD1. Germline CDR1 DFQATT, CDR2 SNEGSKA (reference sequence). V was clipped by 0 bases and J by 4 bases; unmatched bases: 1. This CDR3 has 13 residues. CDR3 DNA sequence: TGCAGTGCTAGAGATGACAGGGGGTACGAGCAGTACTTC. Residues: CSARDDRGYEQYF.